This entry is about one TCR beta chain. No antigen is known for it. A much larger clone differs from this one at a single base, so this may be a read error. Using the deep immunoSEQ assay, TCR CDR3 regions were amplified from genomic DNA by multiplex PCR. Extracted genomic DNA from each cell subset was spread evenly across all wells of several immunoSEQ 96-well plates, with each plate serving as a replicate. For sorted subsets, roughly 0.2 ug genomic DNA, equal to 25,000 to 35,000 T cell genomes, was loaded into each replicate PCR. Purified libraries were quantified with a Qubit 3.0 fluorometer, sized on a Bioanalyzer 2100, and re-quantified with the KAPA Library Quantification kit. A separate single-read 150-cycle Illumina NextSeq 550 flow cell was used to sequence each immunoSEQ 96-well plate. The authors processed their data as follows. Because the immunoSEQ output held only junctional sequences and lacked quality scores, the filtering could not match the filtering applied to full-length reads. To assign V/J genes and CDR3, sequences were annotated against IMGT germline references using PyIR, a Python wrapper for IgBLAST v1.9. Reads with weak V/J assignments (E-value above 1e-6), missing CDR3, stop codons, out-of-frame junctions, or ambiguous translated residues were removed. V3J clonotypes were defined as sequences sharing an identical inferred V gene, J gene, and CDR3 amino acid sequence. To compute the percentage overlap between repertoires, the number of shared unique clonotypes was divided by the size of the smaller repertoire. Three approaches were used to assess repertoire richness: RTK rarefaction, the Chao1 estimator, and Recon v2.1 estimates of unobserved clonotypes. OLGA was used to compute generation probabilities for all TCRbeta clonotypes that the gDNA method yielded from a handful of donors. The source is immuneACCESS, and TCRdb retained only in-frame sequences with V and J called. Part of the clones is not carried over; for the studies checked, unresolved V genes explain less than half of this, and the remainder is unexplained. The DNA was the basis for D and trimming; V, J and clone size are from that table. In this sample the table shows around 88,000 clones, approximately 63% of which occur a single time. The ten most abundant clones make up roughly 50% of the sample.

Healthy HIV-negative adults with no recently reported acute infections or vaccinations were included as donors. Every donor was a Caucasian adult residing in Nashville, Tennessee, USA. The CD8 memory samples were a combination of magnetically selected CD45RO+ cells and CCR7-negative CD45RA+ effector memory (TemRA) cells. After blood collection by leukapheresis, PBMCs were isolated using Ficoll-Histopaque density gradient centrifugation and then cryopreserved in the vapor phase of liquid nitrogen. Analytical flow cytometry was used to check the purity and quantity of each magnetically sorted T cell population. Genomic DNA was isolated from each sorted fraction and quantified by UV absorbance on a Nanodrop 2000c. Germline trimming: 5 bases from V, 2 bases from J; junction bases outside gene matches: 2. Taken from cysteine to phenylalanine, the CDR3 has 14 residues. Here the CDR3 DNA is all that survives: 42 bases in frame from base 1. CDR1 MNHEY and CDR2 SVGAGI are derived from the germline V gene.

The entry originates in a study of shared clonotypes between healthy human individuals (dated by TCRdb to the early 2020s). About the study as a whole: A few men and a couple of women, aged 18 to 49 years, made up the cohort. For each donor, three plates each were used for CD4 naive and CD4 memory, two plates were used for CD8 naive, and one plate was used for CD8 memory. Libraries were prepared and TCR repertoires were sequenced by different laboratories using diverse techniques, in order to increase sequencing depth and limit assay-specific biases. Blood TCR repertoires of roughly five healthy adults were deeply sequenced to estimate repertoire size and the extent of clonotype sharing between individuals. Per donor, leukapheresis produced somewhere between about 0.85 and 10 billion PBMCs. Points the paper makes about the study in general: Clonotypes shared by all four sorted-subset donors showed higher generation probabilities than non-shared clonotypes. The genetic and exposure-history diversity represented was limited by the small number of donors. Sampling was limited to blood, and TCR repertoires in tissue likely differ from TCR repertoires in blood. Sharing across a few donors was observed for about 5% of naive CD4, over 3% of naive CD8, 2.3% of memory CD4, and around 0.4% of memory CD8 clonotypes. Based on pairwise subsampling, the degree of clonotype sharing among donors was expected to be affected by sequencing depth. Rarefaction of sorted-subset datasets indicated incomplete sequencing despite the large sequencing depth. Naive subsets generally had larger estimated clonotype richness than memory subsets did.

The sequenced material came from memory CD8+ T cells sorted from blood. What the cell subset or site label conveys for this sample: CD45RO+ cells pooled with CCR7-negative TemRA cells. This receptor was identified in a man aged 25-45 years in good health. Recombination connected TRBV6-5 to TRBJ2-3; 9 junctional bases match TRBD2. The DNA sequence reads TGTGCCAGCAGTGGCGGGAGGGCCACAGATACGCAGTATTTT. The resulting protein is CASSGGRATDTQYF.